Below are 21 T cell receptor beta chains sequenced from a single sample in a study of blood T cell repertoires in COVID-19. Some clones are missing from TCRdb's copy, which holds only in-frame ones; the method was immunoSEQ multiplex PCR. The sample consists of hundreds of thousands of clones, about 90% of them appearing once. Sequencing was performed on PBMCs or T cells enriched from blood (not recorded which). These receptors originate from a woman aged 25 to 39 who had recovered from COVID-19.

This clone was counted between two and nine times. In nucleotides, the CDR3 is TGTGCCAGCAGCTTAGCGGGGGACTTCGGTACGCAGTATTTT. This gives the protein CASSLAGDFGTQYF. The chain links TRBV7-9 to TRBJ2-3, with D tentatively TRBD2 (6 bases). CDR1 SEHNR and CDR2 FQNEAQ come from the germline V gene (reference sequence). The V end was cut by 0 bases, the J end by 8 bases, with 12 bases between. CDR3 size: 14 residues.

V gene TRBV6-5 combines with J gene TRBJ2-5; the D is unclear. Germline V lookup: CDR1 MNHEY, CDR2 SVGAGI. The CDR3 spans 14 residues. Trimming removed 7 bases at V and 5 bases at J, with 17 bases between. In nucleotides, the CDR3 is TGTGCCAGCATCGACGGAGTTTCCCGGGAGACCCAGTACTTC. Residues: CASIDGVSRETQYF.

The V call is TRBV7-8, the J call TRBJ2-5; no reliable D call. V shed 1 base and J shed 2 bases, with 11 bases lying between them. The CDR3 totals 15 residues. Germline CDR1 SGHVS, CDR2 FQNEAQ. The CDR3 sequence is CASSLDLTLQETQYF. The CDR3 nucleotides are TGTGCCAGCAGCTTAGACCTCACTCTACAAGAGACCCAGTACTTC. Combining the CDR3 with reference TRBV7-8 and TRBJ2-5 gives the whole variable domain GAGVSQSPRYKVAKRGQDVALRCDPISGHVSLFWYQQALGQGPEFLTYFQNEAQLDKSGLPSDRFFAERPEGSVSTLKIQRTQQEDSAVYLCASSLDLTLQETQYFGPGTRLLVL.

Worth noting for this clone: This sample includes further DNA sequences coding for the same CDR3. CDR3 in amino acids: CASSLSPNTGELFF. The CDR3 DNA sequence: TGTGCCAGCAGTTTAAGCCCGAACACCGGGGAGCTGTTTTTT. This chain connects TRBV28 to TRBJ2-2; D ambiguous. Trimming took 2 bases from V and 0 from J, leaving 4 bases between them. CDR1 is MDHEN, CDR2 SYDVKM, per germline. The CDR3 loop spans 14 amino acids. The entire variable domain, with the rest obtained from reference TRBV28 and TRBJ2-2, is as follows: DVKVTQSSRYLVKRTGEKVFLECVQDMDHENMFWYRQDPGLGLRLIYFSYDVKMKEKGDIPEGYSVSREKKERFSLILESASTNQTSMYLCASSLSPNTGELFFGEGSRLTVL.

The chain joins TRBV7-2 to TRBJ2-1; maybe TRBD1 (5 bases). V was cut by 1 base and J by 4 bases, with 8 bases left in between. This CDR3 has 14 residues. Germline loops: CDR1 SGHTA, CDR2 FQGNSA. CDR3 sequence: CASSLVGDYNEQFF. The CDR3 DNA sequence: TGTGCCAGCAGCTTAGTAGGGGATTACAATGAGCAGTTCTTC.

Notes on this clone: This specimen includes other DNA sequences encoding the same CDR3. V usage is TRBV10-3 and J usage is TRBJ2-7; 14 nucleotides line up with TRBD2. Trimming cost V 6 bases and J 3 bases; bases outside gene matches: 1. Looked up from germline, CDR1 is ENHRY and CDR2 is SYGVKD. CDR3 length equals 14 residues. The CDR3: CAIRGTSGSYEQYF. For the CDR3, the DNA is TGTGCCATCAGGGGGACTAGCGGGAGCTACGAGCAGTACTTC.

The V call is TRBV18, the J call TRBJ1-2; 8 bases map to TRBD1. This CDR3 comprises 15 residues. V gave up 4 bases and J gave up 4 bases; unmatched junction bases: 8. CDR1 KGHSH and CDR2 LQKENI come from the germline V gene. This CDR3 reads CASSQADRGGYGYTF. CDR3 nucleotides: TGTGCCAGCTCACAGGCTGACAGGGGCGGCTATGGCTACACCTTC.

The chain uses TRBV19 and TRBJ2-3; 8 bases are a match to TRBD1. Germline loops: CDR1 LNHDA, CDR2 SQIVND (reference sequence). The length of the CDR3 is 15 residues. The V and J ends lost 3 bases and 3 bases, in that order; junction bases with no gene match: 5. The DNA for the CDR3 is TGTGCCAGTAGTATGATGACAGGGGTAACAGATACGCAGTATTTT. It codes for CASSMMTGVTDTQYF.

The rearrangement links TRBV18 to TRBJ1-1; D is perhaps TRBD1 (5 bases). The CDR3 runs to 16 residues. Between the trimmed V and J ends, which lost 3 bases and 0 bases, there was a span of 14 bases. Germline V gene lookup returns CDR1 KGHSH and CDR2 LQKENI. CDR3 sequence: CASSPTLDSLNTEAFF. DNA of the CDR3: TGTGCCAGCTCACCGACCCTTGACAGCTTGAACACTGAAGCTTTCTTT.

This chain links TRBV6-5 with TRBJ1-2; 9 bases align to TRBD1. This CDR3 is 14 amino acids long. Germline V gene data show CDR1 as MNHEY and CDR2 as SVGAGI. The V segment lost 2 bases and the J segment 8 bases; nucleotides outside the gene matches: 6. This CDR3 reads CASSYPGQGIGYTF. For the CDR3, the DNA is TGTGCCAGCAGTTACCCGGGACAGGGTATCGGCTACACCTTC.

This clone was recorded once. This chain links TRBV7-2 with TRBJ2-5, with 9 bases aligning to TRBD1. Germline values: CDR1 SGHTA, CDR2 FQGNSA. After removal of 5 bases from V and 9 bases from J, the junction contained 13 bases not matched to a gene. The CDR3 contains 15 residues. CDR3 nucleotides: TGTGCCAGCAGCATCACCGGGACAGGGTTTGGGTCCCAGTACTTC. This sequence encodes CASSITGTGFGSQYF.

Concerning this clone: The junction departs from the called germline gene at one end, perhaps through a read error. The V gene is TRBV20-1, the J gene TRBJ2-7; maybe TRBD2 (5 bases). Germline-derived CDR1 and CDR2 are DFQATT and SNEGSKA (reference sequence). The CDR3 consists of 11 residues. The chain's CDR3 is CSAREEDLDSF. CDR3 nucleotide sequence: TGCAGTGCTAGAGAGGAGGACTTGGATTCCTTC.

The J gene is TRBJ1-2, the V gene TRBV11-2; no reliable D call. Looked up from germline, CDR1 is SGHAT and CDR2 is FQNNGV. CDR3 size: 14 residues. Deletions cut 5 bases from V and 3 bases from J, with 13 bases between. The CDR3 region is CASSGEGWDYGYTF. The DNA of the CDR3 is TGTGCCAGCAGCGGAGAGGGCTGGGACTATGGCTACACCTTC.

V is TRBV6-6 and J is TRBJ1-5; 7 bases agree with TRBD1. The V segment lost 5 bases and the J segment 2 bases; nucleotides outside the gene matches: 15. This CDR3 contains 18 residues. Germline CDR1 and CDR2: MNHNY and SVGAGI (reference sequence). The CDR3: CASSQSTGKRFGNQPQHF. The CDR3 region has the DNA TGTGCCAGCAGTCAATCGACAGGGAAAAGGTTTGGCAATCAGCCCCAGCATTTT.

The J gene is TRBJ2-3, the V gene TRBV5-5, with a possible D match to TRBD1 (5 bases). This CDR3 has 15 amino acids. Trimming removed 1 base at V and 1 base at J, with 10 bases between. The germline V gene has CDR1 SGHKS and CDR2 YYEKEE (reference sequence). Here the CDR3 DNA reads TGTGCCAGCAGCTTGTCAGGGTTTGGCACAGATACGCAGTATTTT. The encoded protein is CASSLSGFGTDTQYF.

V is TRBV4-1 and J is TRBJ1-6; the match to TRBD1 covers 7 bases. CDR1 is MGHRA, CDR2 YSYEKL, per germline. The CDR3 is 17 residues long. J was trimmed by 0 bases and V by 1 base; bases with no gene match: 3. The CDR3 spells CASSQVGQSSYNSPLHF. The CDR3 region has the DNA TGCGCCAGCAGCCAAGTGGGACAGAGCTCCTATAATTCACCCCTCCACTTT.

The chain is built from TRBV2 and TRBJ2-7; D unclear. Looked up from germline, CDR1 is SNHLY and CDR2 is FYNNEI. V lost 4 bases and J 2 bases, leaving 9 bases between the germline ends. This CDR3 region has 13 residues. CDR3 sequence: CASSGFAAYEQYF. The CDR3 bases are TGTGCCAGCAGTGGATTTGCGGCCTACGAGCAGTACTTC.

The sample holds one count of this clone. CDR3 sequence reads: CASSLGWSEEVSYEQYF. The CDR3 nucleotides read TGTGCCAGCAGCTTAGGATGGTCCGAGGAAGTCTCCTACGAGCAGTACTTC. The chain is built from TRBV11-2 and TRBJ2-7, with D hard to call. Per the germline V gene, CDR1 is SGHAT and CDR2 is FQNNGV. The length of the CDR3 is 17 residues. V was shortened by 1 base and J by 0 bases, with 16 bases between the two germline ends.

The chain joins TRBV13 to TRBJ2-4, with a tentative D call TRBD2 (5 bases). This CDR3 region has 16 residues. Trimming took off 4 bases at V and 3 bases at J, with 16 bases between the two ends. Germline V gene sequence: CDR1 PRHDT, CDR2 FYEKMQ (reference sequence). CDR3 nucleotide sequence: TGTGCCAGCAGCTCGGCTAGCAGCTCCCACAAAAACATTCAGTACTTC. It yields the protein CASSSASSSHKNIQYF.

The genes are TRBV7-9 and TRBJ2-7, with D possibly being TRBD1 (6 bases). CDR3 length equals 12 residues. V lost 5 bases to trimming and J lost 6 bases, with 11 bases between them. Germline values: CDR1 SEHNR, CDR2 FQNEAQ (reference sequence). The DNA of the CDR3 is TGTGCCAGCAGCCTAACAGGGTTCGAGCAGTACTTC. Translation: CASSLTGFEQYF. The whole variable domain, remainder taken from reference TRBV7-9 and TRBJ2-7, is DTGVSQNPRHKITKRGQNVTFRCDPISEHNRLYWYRQTLGQGPEFLTYFQNEAQLEKSRLLSDRFSAERPKGSFSTLEIQRTEQGDSAMYLCASSLTGFEQYFGPGTRLTVT.

The J gene is TRBJ2-6, the V gene TRBV5-1, with 7 bases identical to TRBD1. Trimming took 4 bases from V and 1 from J; bases not matched to a gene: 5. The CDR3 sequence is 16 residues long. The germline CDR1 and CDR2 sequences are SGHRS and YFSETQ. The CDR3 reads CASSRYRGSGANVLTF. The CDR3 nucleotides are TGCGCCAGCAGCAGATACAGGGGTTCTGGGGCCAACGTCCTGACTTTC.